The 4 T cell receptor beta chains given below trace back to one sample, sequenced in a study of brain T cells in children with intractable seizures. Sequencing was performed with immunoSEQ multiplex PCR; in TCRdb, only in-frame clones are kept and a portion is missing. The sample has more than 40,000 clones, about 93% seen once. Material: peripheral blood, obtained at surgery. These receptors were taken from a girl under 10 years old with tuberous sclerosis and intractable seizures.

The chain employs TRBV29-1 and TRBJ1-1, with D unclear. CDR1 SQVTM and CDR2 ANQGSEA come from the germline V gene. V lost 7 bases and J 5 bases, leaving 17 bases between the germline ends. The CDR3 loop spans 13 amino acids. The CDR3 nucleotides are TGCAGCGGGACTCCCTTAAGGGAGACTGAAGCTTTCTTT. Protein product: CSGTPLRETEAFF. The variable domain in full, with the rest retrieved from reference TRBV29-1 and TRBJ1-1, is SAVISQKPSRDICQRGTSLTIQCQVDSQVTMMFWYRQQPGQSLTLIATANQGSEATYESGFVIDKFPISRPNLTFSTLTVSNMSPEDSSIYLCSGTPLRETEAFFGQGTRLTVV.

The genes are TRBV10-1 and TRBJ2-1, with D possibly matching TRBD2 (6 bases). This CDR3 has 17 amino acids. The germline gives CDR1 WNHNN, CDR2 SYGVQD (reference sequence). The ends were cut back, 0 bases at V and 0 bases at J, with 12 bases in the middle. The CDR3 coding sequence is TGCGCCAGCAGTGAGTCAAGGGACTGGAGCTCCTACAATGAGCAGTTCTTC. This encodes CASSESRDWSSYNEQFF.

The J gene is TRBJ1-4, the V gene TRBV3-1 (or the pseudogene TRBV3-2), with D possibly matching TRBD1 (6 bases). V was trimmed by 4 bases and J by 7 bases, leaving 19 bases between them. Germline V gives CDR1 LGHDT, CDR2 YNNKEL (reference sequence). The CDR3 has 16 amino acids. CDR3 sequence: CASSPYRAGESEKLFF. CDR3 DNA: TGTGCCAGCAGCCCATACAGGGCTGGTGAGAGTGAAAAACTGTTTTTT.

V usage is TRBV6-1 and J usage is TRBJ2-5, with D perhaps matching TRBD1 (6 bases). Germline assignment: CDR1 MNHNS and CDR2 SASEGT. V lost 1 base, J lost 3 bases, and 9 bases lay in between. The length of the CDR3 is 14 residues. In nucleotides, the CDR3 is TGTGCCAGCAGTGAAGTTTGGACAGAAGAGACCCAGTACTTC. It encodes CASSEVWTEETQYF.